The source of this T cell receptor beta chain is a study of blood T cell repertoires in COVID-19. Germline CDR1 SGHRS, CDR2 YFSETQ. The CDR3 is 15 amino acids. V shed 4 bases and J shed 5 bases, with 18 bases lying between them. TCRdb's copy holds only in-frame clones and misses some; the assay was immunoSEQ multiplex PCR. Here the sample spans more than 130,000 clones, more than 80% being singletons. The rearrangement uses TRBV5-1 and TRBJ1-1; possible D gene TRBD1, 5 bases. This TCR derives from a woman of 80 years or more in a cohort sampled during active or convalescent COVID-19. Source material: peripheral blood. CDR3 amino acids: CASSNSQGSSTEAFF. The CDR3 nucleotides are TGCGCCAGCAGCAACAGCCAGGGTTCCTCGACTGAAGCTTTCTTT.